Presented here are 31 T cell receptor beta chains from one specimen sequenced in a study of shared clonotypes between healthy human individuals. Measured with immunoSEQ multiplex PCR; TCRdb has only the in-frame clones, and not every one. This repertoire shows 2.3 million or so clones, 80% to 95% found once; its top ten account for under 0.45%. Sequenced material: naive CD4+ T cells from PBMCs. Subset described: CD45RA+ positively selected. The origin of the receptors is a man aged 18 to 30 in good health. Some clones in this sample may be carry-over from other donors' samples.

J is TRBJ2-7 and V is TRBV2; D is uncertain. Germline CDR1 is SNHLY and CDR2 is FYNNEI. V was clipped by 3 bases and J by 2 bases, with 14 bases between them. The CDR3 is made up of 15 amino acids. CDR3 nucleotides: TGTGCCAGCAGTGATTCTCGGCAGAGAGCCTACGAGCAGTACTTC. This sequence encodes CASSDSRQRAYEQYF.

The V call is TRBV5-1, the J call TRBJ2-2, with a tentative D call TRBD1 (5 bases). The CDR3 totals 15 residues. Per the germline V gene, CDR1 is SGHRS and CDR2 is YFSETQ. The V end lost 1 base, the J end lost 5 bases, and 12 bases lay between the germline ends. The CDR3 region has the DNA TGCGCCAGCAGCTTGTTTTCCAGGGCTACCGGGGAGCTGTTTTTT. Its translation: CASSLFSRATGELFF.

In regard to this clone: The same CDR3 can be traced to other DNA sequences in this sample. The rearrangement links TRBV28 to TRBJ2-7; D is ambiguous. The CDR3 contains 11 residues. CDR1 MDHEN and CDR2 SYDVKM come from the germline V gene. Trimming cost V 3 bases and J 6 bases, with 6 bases left between them. Here the CDR3 reads CASSLVGEQYF. DNA for the CDR3: TGTGCCAGCAGTTTGGTGGGCGAGCAGTACTTC.

This clone was recorded only once. This rearrangement joins TRBV27 to TRBJ1-4, with 7 bases lining up with TRBD1. V trimming: 2 bases; J trimming: 4 bases; junction bases outside the gene matches: 10. This CDR3 spans 17 amino acids. CDR1 and CDR2 from the germline V gene are MNHEY and SMNVEV (reference sequence). The CDR3 region is CASSLGLPQGLNEKLFF. The CDR3 coding sequence is TGTGCCAGCAGTTTAGGCCTCCCACAGGGGCTTAATGAAAAACTGTTTTTT.

The genes are TRBV6-5 and TRBJ2-5; 7 bases are shared with TRBD1. The V gene end was trimmed by 6 bases and the J gene end by 6 bases; junction bases not matched to a gene: 4. CDR3 length equals 12 residues. Germline V gene data show CDR1 as MNHEY and CDR2 as SVGAGI. Here the CDR3 reads CASSLDRKTQYF. In DNA form, the CDR3 reads TGTGCCAGCAGCTTGGACAGGAAGACCCAGTACTTC.

This clone was found a few times. The chain has TRBV28 and TRBJ1-1; no definite D call. Trimming took 1 base from V and 7 from J, leaving 10 bases between them. Germline CDR1 is MDHEN and CDR2 is SYDVKM. This CDR3 has 13 amino acids. The CDR3, as DNA: TGTGCCAGCAGTTTATTGATGAAGTATGAAGCTTTCTTT. Residues: CASSLLMKYEAFF.

To note about this clone: The same CDR3 can be traced to other DNA sequences in this sample. The V gene is TRBV5-1, the J gene TRBJ2-1; TRBD2 matches at 10 bases. CDR3 length: 15 residues. V lost 3 bases to trimming and J lost 1 base; unmatched junction nucleotides: 1. CDR1 is SGHRS, CDR2 YFSETQ, per germline. The CDR3, as DNA: TGCGCCAGCAGCTCAGCGGGAGGGTCCTACAATGAGCAGTTCTTC. Residues: CASSSAGGSYNEQFF. The entire variable domain, with the rest obtained from reference TRBV5-1 and TRBJ2-1, is as follows: KAGVTQTPRYLIKTRGQQVTLSCSPISGHRSVSWYQQTPGQGLQFLFEYFSETQRNKGNFPGRFSGRQFSNSRSEMNVSTLELGDSALYLCASSSAGGSYNEQFFGPGTRLTVL.

Worth noting for this clone: At the DNA level, this CDR3 is encoded by other sequences in the same sample as well. This sequence joins TRBV2 and TRBJ2-1, with TRBD2 identical over 8 bases. Germline V gene lookup returns CDR1 SNHLY and CDR2 FYNNEI. CDR3 length equals 15 residues. The ends lost 3 bases at V and 5 bases at J; junction bases unmatched: 6. The CDR3 sequence: CASSDRLAGNNEQFF. The CDR3, as DNA: TGTGCCAGCAGTGATAGGTTAGCGGGGAACAATGAGCAGTTCTTC.

V gene TRBV2 combines with J gene TRBJ2-3; the D call may be TRBD1 or TRBD2 (6 bases each). The CDR3 consists of 12 residues. CDR1 is SNHLY and CDR2 is FYNNEI in the germline V gene. V lost 6 bases, J lost 6 bases, and 10 bases lay in between. This chain's CDR3 is CASRLGGDTQYF. The CDR3 bases are TGTGCCAGCAGGCTCGGGGGCGATACGCAGTATTTT.

About this clone itself: This CDR3 is also generated by other DNA sequences in the sample. The chain uses TRBV6-5 and TRBJ2-5; 8 bases match TRBD1. In germline, CDR1 is MNHEY, CDR2 SVGAGI. This CDR3 has 12 amino acids. The V and J ends lost 9 bases and 4 bases, in that order; junction bases with no gene match: 4. The CDR3 DNA reads TGTGCCAGTGGACAGGGTCGAGAGACCCAGTACTTC. Its protein is CASGQGRETQYF.

The chain has TRBV10-3 and TRBJ1-2; TRBD1 aligns across 9 bases. Germline CDR1 and CDR2: ENHRY and SYGVKD. The CDR3 has 17 amino acids. V lost 0 bases, J lost 7 bases, and 12 bases stayed unmatched. In DNA, the CDR3 is TGTGCCATCAGTGAGTCAACGGGGGGACAGGGAGGTATTGGCTACACCTTC. This translates into CAISESTGGQGGIGYTF.

The chain joins TRBV7-9 to TRBJ2-7; D gene unclear. The CDR3 has 13 residues. From germline, CDR1 is SEHNR and CDR2 FQNEAQ (reference sequence). Deletions cut 1 base from V and 6 bases from J, with 10 bases between. The CDR3 spells CASSLEASSEQYF. CDR3 bases: TGTGCCAGCAGCTTAGAAGCGTCGAGCGAGCAGTACTTC. Based on the CDR3 plus reference TRBV7-9 and TRBJ2-7, the full variable domain is DTGVSQNPRHKITKRGQNVTFRCDPISEHNRLYWYRQTLGQGPEFLTYFQNEAQLEKSRLLSDRFSAERPKGSFSTLEIQRTEQGDSAMYLCASSLEASSEQYFGPGTRLTVT.

The J gene is TRBJ2-2, the V gene TRBV5-8; D is perhaps TRBD1 (5 bases). The CDR3 contains 18 residues. The germline gives CDR1 SGHTS, CDR2 YDEGEE. Trimming shortened V by 4 bases and J by 4 bases, and 23 bases separated the two germline ends. This CDR3 reads CASSKRLAPIRGTGELFF. Here the CDR3 DNA reads TGTGCCAGCAGCAAGAGGTTGGCTCCTATAAGGGGCACCGGGGAGCTGTTTTTT.

The rearrangement joins TRBV10-2 to TRBJ2-7; tentative D call: TRBD2 (6 bases). The CDR3 runs to 13 residues. CDR1 and CDR2 (germline): WSHSY, SAAADI. V dropped 6 bases and J dropped 3 bases, with 12 bases sitting between them. The CDR3 sequence is CASRAGAGYEQYF. The CDR3 bases are TGCGCCAGCAGAGCGGGTGCGGGCTACGAGCAGTACTTC.

This clone has just a few counts. The sample holds other DNA sequences that translate to the same CDR3. The gene calls are TRBV5-1 and TRBJ1-1, with D hard to call. Deletions cut 0 bases from V and 1 base from J, with 7 bases between. CDR3 length: 14 amino acids. Germline lookup yields CDR1 SGHRS and CDR2 YFSETQ. The CDR3 protein is CASSLEGSNTEAFF. The CDR3 nucleotides read TGCGCCAGCAGCTTGGAGGGATCGAACACTGAAGCTTTCTTT.

The rearrangement links TRBV25-1 to TRBJ2-2; 9 nucleotides line up with TRBD1. V lost 6 bases and J lost 1; bases outside the gene matches: 3. The V gene's germline CDR1 is MGHDK and CDR2 SYGVNS. The CDR3 has 15 residues. DNA for the CDR3: TGTGCCAGCAGGGAGGACAGGGGGAACACCGGGGAGCTGTTTTTT. Its protein is CASREDRGNTGELFF.

The rearrangement uses TRBV7-2 and TRBJ2-1, with 9 bases matching TRBD2. The CDR3 is 16 amino acids. The V and J ends lost 2 bases and 6 bases, in that order; junction bases with no gene match: 8. The germline V gene encodes CDR1 SGHTA and CDR2 FQGNSA. DNA for the CDR3: TGTGCCAGCAGCTTATTCGGGACTAGCCCGTTCAATGAGCAGTTCTTC. The encoded protein is CASSLFGTSPFNEQFF.

The genes are TRBV9 and TRBJ2-2, with D possibly being TRBD2 (6 bases). V was trimmed by 0 bases and J by 6 bases, leaving 18 bases between them. Per germline, CDR1 SGDLS and CDR2 YYNGEE. This CDR3 is 17 amino acids long. Here the CDR3 reads CASSVEKLAMSPGELFF. The CDR3 nucleotides read TGTGCCAGCAGCGTAGAAAAGCTAGCGATGTCACCCGGGGAGCTGTTTTTT.

The chain carries TRBV7-2 and TRBJ2-5; D remains unclear. Trimming stripped 1 base from V and 1 base from J, with 4 bases between. Germline CDR1 reads SGHTA; CDR2 reads FQGNSA. This CDR3 region has 13 residues. The CDR3 protein is CASSLVPQETQYF. Here the CDR3 DNA reads TGTGCCAGCAGCTTAGTCCCCCAAGAGACCCAGTACTTC.

This chain uses TRBV10-3 with TRBJ1-5; D may be TRBD1 (5 bases). CDR3 size: 17 residues. CDR1 and CDR2 from the germline V gene are ENHRY and SYGVKD. The V gene lost 3 bases and the J gene lost 4 bases, with 19 bases spanning the gap. The CDR3, as DNA: TGTGCCATCAGTGATCACCCGGGCGCGGGGGAAAATCAGCCCCAGCATTTT. Residues: CAISDHPGAGENQPQHF.

This clone has a single count. The chain couples TRBV19 to TRBJ1-1; D gene ambiguous. The CDR3 spans 13 residues. CDR1 LNHDA and CDR2 SQIVND come from the germline V gene (reference sequence). V lost 0 bases and J 9 bases, leaving 11 bases between the germline ends. DNA for the CDR3: TGTGCCAGTAGTATAGATATCGAACAGAAAGCTTTCTTT. This encodes CASSIDIEQKAFF.

This clone has a single count. This sequence joins TRBV6-5 and TRBJ2-3; the match to TRBD2 covers 10 bases. CDR1 is MNHEY, CDR2 SVGAGI, per germline. V was pared by 5 bases and J by 2 bases, with 4 bases of the junction left unmatched. This CDR3 has 15 residues. The CDR3 reads CASSRTSGYTDTQYF. The CDR3 DNA reads TGTGCCAGCAGTCGGACTAGCGGCTACACAGATACGCAGTATTTT.

A word on this clone: Other DNA variants within this sample encode the same CDR3. The V gene is TRBV18, the J gene TRBJ2-1, with D tentatively TRBD1 (6 bases). Germline CDR1 and CDR2: KGHSH and LQKENI. This CDR3 comprises 14 residues. V lost 2 bases and J lost 3, with 8 bases in between. The CDR3 spells CASSPGTRYNEQFF. CDR3 sequence (DNA): TGTGCCAGCTCACCAGGGACACGCTACAATGAGCAGTTCTTC. Based on the CDR3 plus reference TRBV18 and TRBJ2-1, the full variable domain is NAGVMQNPRHLVRRRGQEARLRCSPMKGHSHVYWYRQLPEEGLKFMVYLQKENIIDESGMPKERFSAEFPKEGPSILRIQQVVRGDSAAYFCASSPGTRYNEQFFGPGTRLTVL.

The rearrangement uses TRBV5-1 and TRBJ2-5; possible D gene TRBD2, 6 bases. CDR1 is SGHRS and CDR2 is YFSETQ in the germline V gene. Trimming left V 1 base short and J 3 bases short, with 16 bases between. There are 16 residues in the CDR3. The CDR3, as DNA: TGCGCCAGCAGCTTGATTGCGGGGTCGGTGAAAGAGACCCAGTACTTC. Residues: CASSLIAGSVKETQYF. The full variable domain, in which reference TRBV5-1 and TRBJ2-5 provide the parts outside the CDR3, is KAGVTQTPRYLIKTRGQQVTLSCSPISGHRSVSWYQQTPGQGLQFLFEYFSETQRNKGNFPGRFSGRQFSNSRSEMNVSTLELGDSALYLCASSLIAGSVKETQYFGPGTRLLVL.

The chain couples TRBV2 to TRBJ2-3, with a possible D match to TRBD1 (5 bases). The germline gives CDR1 SNHLY, CDR2 FYNNEI. Between the trimmed V and J ends, which lost 3 bases and 8 bases, there was a span of 12 bases. The CDR3 covers 13 residues. The CDR3 is CASSEGPEGTQYF. The CDR3 region has the DNA TGTGCCAGCAGTGAGGGGCCCGAAGGTACGCAGTATTTT.

This chain uses TRBV6-1 with TRBJ2-5; maybe TRBD2 (6 bases). The CDR3 is made up of 15 amino acids. V was cut by 2 bases and J by 6 bases, with 16 bases left in between. Germline V gene sequence: CDR1 MNHNS, CDR2 SASEGT. The CDR3 sequence is CASSERRGALQTQYF. For the CDR3, the DNA is TGTGCCAGCAGTGAAAGGAGGGGCGCCCTACAGACCCAGTACTTC.

The V and J genes are TRBV25-1 and TRBJ1-4; D might be TRBD1 (6 bases). The CDR3 contains 11 residues. V lost 8 bases to trimming and J lost 7 bases, with 8 bases between them. Germline lookup yields CDR1 MGHDK and CDR2 SYGVNS. The CDR3 region has the DNA TGTGCCAGCGGGGGGGCTGAAAAACTGTTTTTT. This gives the protein CASGGAEKLFF.

This chain uses TRBV11-2 with TRBJ2-1, with TRBD2 matching 8 bases. This CDR3 has 15 amino acids. J gave up 10 bases and V 1 base, and 9 bases lay outside the gene matches. Germline V CDR1 and CDR2: SGHAT, FQNNGV. The CDR3 spells CASSLVGGRFIEQFF. In DNA form, the CDR3 reads TGTGCCAGCAGCTTAGTAGGCGGGAGGTTTATCGAGCAGTTCTTC.

CDR3 protein: CASKFRGRGNTIYF. DNA of the CDR3: TGTGCCAGCAAGTTCCGGGGTAGGGGAAACACCATATATTTT. This chain uses TRBV6-1 with TRBJ1-3; D is ambiguous. This CDR3 is built from 14 residues. Germline values: CDR1 MNHNS, CDR2 SASEGT. V was clipped by 7 bases and J by 4 bases, with 14 bases between them.

This chain links TRBV5-4 with TRBJ2-3, with D unclear. This CDR3 has 16 residues. Germline CDR1 SGHNT, CDR2 YYREEE (reference sequence). V shed 2 bases and J shed 8 bases, with 21 bases lying between them. The CDR3: CASSLPVSVATTTQYF. CDR3 in DNA: TGTGCCAGCAGCTTACCGGTATCTGTCGCGACCACTACGCAGTATTTT.

CDR3 region: CASSLRVLGTNYGYTF. CDR3 sequence (DNA): TGTGCCAGCAGCTTAAGGGTTCTGGGTACTAACTATGGCTACACCTTC. The chain has TRBV7-8 and TRBJ1-2; D is unclear. V was cut by 2 bases and J by 0 bases, with 13 bases left in between. This CDR3 region has 16 residues. Germline V lookup: CDR1 SGHVS, CDR2 FQNEAQ.